The present entry profiles one T cell receptor (beta chain) with its context. Its antigen is not identified. The record originates from a study of T cells in pancreatic ductal adenocarcinoma. Libraries were prepared by immunoSEQ multiplex PCR; TCRdb keeps only in-frame clonotypes and omits some of them. There are about 98,000 clones in the sample; around 96% occur only once, and about 3.4% lies in the top ten. The germline CDR1 and CDR2 sequences are GTSNPN and SVGIG (reference sequence). This CDR3 has 12 amino acids. Between the trimmed V and J ends, which lost 8 bases and 4 bases, there was a span of 13 bases. Study-wide findings and caveats: Tumor-versus-blood clonality comparisons may be biased toward lower tumor diversity. Tumor and blood clonality did not differ significantly, about 0.1 versus 0.065. This surgical cohort overrepresents the minority presenting with early-stage disease. Tumor samples had fewer productive templates and approximately 8.2-fold fewer unique clonotypes than blood.

Selected pancreatic ductal adenocarcinoma patients had undergone surgery without neoadjuvant therapy. The clonotype originates from a human donor with pancreatic ductal adenocarcinoma. This chain links TRBV30 with TRBJ2-3; D gene unclear. Sequenced sample: PBMCs. The CDR3 sequence is CARKESADTQYF. The CDR3 DNA reads as TGTGCCCGGAAAGAGAGCGCAGATACGCAGTATTTT.